This TCR beta chain emerged from a study of Graves' ophthalmopathy and Graves' hyperthyroidism. Notes on the study in general: Ophthalmopathy progression predictions by the model showed about 75% specificity and approximately 67% sensitivity.

The authors amplified TCR beta CDR3 regions from RNA transcripts. Second-round multiplex PCR came after first-round RT-PCR with HTBI primers. TCRdb re-analysed the multiplex PCR reads in MiXCR, keeping a single row per CDR3 protein. The profile shows some 750,000 distinct CDR3 sequences, roughly 41% of them singletons. On this clonotype: Its target is unknown.

The CDR3 runs 14 residues. The trim removed 8 bases at V and 3 bases at J, leaving 10 bases unmatched. The TCR was taken from an adult man with Graves' ophthalmopathy. Sequencing input: peripheral blood. J is TRBJ2-7 and V is TRBV12-3 or TRBV12-4; TRBD2 matches 7 bases. The CDR3 reads CASARGGPLYEQYF. CDR3 nucleotide sequence: TGTGCCAGCGCCCGGGGAGGGCCACTCTACGAGCAGTACTTC.